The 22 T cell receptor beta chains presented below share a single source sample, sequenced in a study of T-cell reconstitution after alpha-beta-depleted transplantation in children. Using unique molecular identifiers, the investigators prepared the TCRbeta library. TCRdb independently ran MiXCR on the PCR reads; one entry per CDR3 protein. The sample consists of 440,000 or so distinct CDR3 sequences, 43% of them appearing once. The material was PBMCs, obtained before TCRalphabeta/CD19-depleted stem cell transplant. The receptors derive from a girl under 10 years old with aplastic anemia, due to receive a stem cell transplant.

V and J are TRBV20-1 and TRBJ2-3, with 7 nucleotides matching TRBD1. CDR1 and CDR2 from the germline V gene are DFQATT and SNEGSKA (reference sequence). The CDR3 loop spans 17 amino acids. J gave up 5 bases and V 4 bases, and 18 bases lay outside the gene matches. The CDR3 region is CSAMGRGRDSTIDTQYF. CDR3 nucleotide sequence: TGCAGTGCTATGGGTAGAGGTCGGGACAGCACGATAGATACGCAGTATTTT.

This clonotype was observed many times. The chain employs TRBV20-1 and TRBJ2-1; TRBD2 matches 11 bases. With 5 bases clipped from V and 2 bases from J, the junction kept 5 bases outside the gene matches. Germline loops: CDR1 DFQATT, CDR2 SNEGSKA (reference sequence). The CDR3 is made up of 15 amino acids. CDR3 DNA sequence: TGCAGTGCTTTACTAGCGGGAGACCCCTACAATGAGCAGTTCTTC. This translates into CSALLAGDPYNEQFF.

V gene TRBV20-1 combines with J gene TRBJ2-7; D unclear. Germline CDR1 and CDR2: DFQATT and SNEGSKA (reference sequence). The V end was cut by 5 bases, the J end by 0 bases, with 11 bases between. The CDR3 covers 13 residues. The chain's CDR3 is CSAHAAVSYEQYF. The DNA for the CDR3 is TGCAGTGCTCACGCCGCTGTCTCCTACGAGCAGTACTTC.

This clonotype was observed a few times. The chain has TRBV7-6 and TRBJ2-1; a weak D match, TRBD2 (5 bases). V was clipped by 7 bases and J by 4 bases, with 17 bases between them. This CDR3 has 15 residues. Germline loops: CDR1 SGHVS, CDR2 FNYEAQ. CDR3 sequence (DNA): TGTGCCAGCACCCCGGGGAGCGGAGTTTACAATGAGCAGTTCTTC. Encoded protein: CASTPGSGVYNEQFF.

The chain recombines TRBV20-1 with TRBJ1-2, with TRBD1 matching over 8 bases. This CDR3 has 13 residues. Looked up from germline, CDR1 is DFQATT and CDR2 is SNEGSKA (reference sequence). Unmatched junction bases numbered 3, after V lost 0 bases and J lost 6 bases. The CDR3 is CSARDQGANGYTF. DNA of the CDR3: TGCAGTGCTAGAGATCAGGGGGCGAATGGCTACACCTTC.

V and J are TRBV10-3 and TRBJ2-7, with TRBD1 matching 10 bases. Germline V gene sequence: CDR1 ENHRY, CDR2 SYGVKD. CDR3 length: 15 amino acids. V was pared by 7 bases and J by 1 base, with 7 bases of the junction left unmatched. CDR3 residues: CAITAGTGVSYEQYF. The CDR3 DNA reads TGTGCCATCACCGCCGGGACAGGGGTATCCTACGAGCAGTACTTC.

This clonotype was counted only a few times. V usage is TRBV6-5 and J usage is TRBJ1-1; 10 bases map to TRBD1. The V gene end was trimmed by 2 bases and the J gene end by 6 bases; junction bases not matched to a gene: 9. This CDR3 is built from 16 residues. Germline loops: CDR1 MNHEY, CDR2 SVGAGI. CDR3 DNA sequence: TGTGCCAGCAGTTACCTAGGACAGGGGGTAGGGGCTGAAGCTTTCTTT. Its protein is CASSYLGQGVGAEAFF.

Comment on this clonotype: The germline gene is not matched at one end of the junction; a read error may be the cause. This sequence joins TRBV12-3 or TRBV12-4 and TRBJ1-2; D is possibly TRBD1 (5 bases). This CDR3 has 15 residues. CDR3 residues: CASSSGLQENYGYPF. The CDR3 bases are TGTGCCAGCAGCTCGGGGCTTCAGGAGAACTATGGCTACCCCTTC.

The CDR3 nucleotides are TGCAGTGCTAGAGATCTGGTACTAGTTTCCTACAATGAGCAGTTCTTC. As protein: CSARDLVLVSYNEQFF. The chain joins TRBV20-1 to TRBJ2-1; possible D gene TRBD2, 5 bases. The V gene lost 0 bases and the J gene lost 1 base, with 13 bases spanning the gap. The CDR3 consists of 16 residues. The germline V gene has CDR1 DFQATT and CDR2 SNEGSKA (reference sequence).

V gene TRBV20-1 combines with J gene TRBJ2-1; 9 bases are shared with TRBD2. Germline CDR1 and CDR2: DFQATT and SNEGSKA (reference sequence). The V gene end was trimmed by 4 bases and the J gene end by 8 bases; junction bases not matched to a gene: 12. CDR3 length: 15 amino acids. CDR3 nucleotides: TGCAGTGCTACAATTAGCGGGAGCCCCATAGATGAGCAGTTCTTC. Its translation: CSATISGSPIDEQFF.

This chain's CDR3 is CASSNPGPESYEQYF. In DNA, the CDR3 is TGTGCCAGCAGCAACCCCGGGCCAGAGTCCTACGAGCAGTACTTC. The chain carries TRBV28 and TRBJ2-7, with unresolved D. Germline loops: CDR1 MDHEN, CDR2 SYDVKM. This CDR3 contains 15 residues. Trimming removed 6 bases at V and 1 base at J, with 16 bases between.

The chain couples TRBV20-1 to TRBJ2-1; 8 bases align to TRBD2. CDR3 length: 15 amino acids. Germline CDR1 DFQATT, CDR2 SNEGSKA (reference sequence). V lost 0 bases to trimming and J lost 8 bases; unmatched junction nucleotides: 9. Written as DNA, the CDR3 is TGCAGTGCTAGAGATTTCCGGGAGGGCCTATATGAGCAGTTCTTC. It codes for CSARDFREGLYEQFF.

This CDR3 reads CATAGGAGEKLFF. CDR3 nucleotides: TGTGCCACTGCTGGGGGGGCTGGGGAAAAACTGTTTTTT. V is TRBV27 and J is TRBJ1-4; weak D call: TRBD1 (6 bases). The germline gives CDR1 MNHEY, CDR2 SMNVEV (reference sequence). The CDR3 covers 13 residues. Trimming cost V 10 bases and J 8 bases, with 17 bases left between them.

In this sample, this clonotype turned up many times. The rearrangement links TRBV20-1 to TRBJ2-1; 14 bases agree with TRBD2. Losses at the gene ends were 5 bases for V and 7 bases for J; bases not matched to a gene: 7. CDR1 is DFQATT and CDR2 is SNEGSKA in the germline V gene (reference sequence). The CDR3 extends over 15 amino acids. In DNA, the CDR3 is TGCAGTGCTCCGGGACTAGCGGGAGTGGTGAATGAGCAGTTCTTC. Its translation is CSAPGLAGVVNEQFF.

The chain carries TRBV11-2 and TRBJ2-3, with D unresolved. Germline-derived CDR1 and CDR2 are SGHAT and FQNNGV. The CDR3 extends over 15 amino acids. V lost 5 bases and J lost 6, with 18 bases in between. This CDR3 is CASSNRYSQLDTQYF. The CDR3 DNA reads TGTGCCAGCAGCAACCGATATTCACAATTGGATACGCAGTATTTT.

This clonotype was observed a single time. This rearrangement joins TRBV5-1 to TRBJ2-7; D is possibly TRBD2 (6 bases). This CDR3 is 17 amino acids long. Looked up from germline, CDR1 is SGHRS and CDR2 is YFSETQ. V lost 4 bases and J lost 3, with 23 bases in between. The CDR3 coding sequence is TGCGCCAGCAGCCCGCATCCACTAGCCCTCCTCTTCTACGAGCAGTACTTC. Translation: CASSPHPLALLFYEQYF.

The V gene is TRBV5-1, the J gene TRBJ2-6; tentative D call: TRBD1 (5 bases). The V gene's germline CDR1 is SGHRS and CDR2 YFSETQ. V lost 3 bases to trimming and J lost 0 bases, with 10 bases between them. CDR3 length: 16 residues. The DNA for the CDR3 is TGCGCCAGCAGCTCGGTCAGGGACTCTGGGGCCAACGTCCTGACTTTC. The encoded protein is CASSSVRDSGANVLTF. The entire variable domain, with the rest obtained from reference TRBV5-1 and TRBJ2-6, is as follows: KAGVTQTPRYLIKTRGQQVTLSCSPISGHRSVSWYQQTPGQGLQFLFEYFSETQRNKGNFPGRFSGRQFSNSRSEMNVSTLELGDSALYLCASSSVRDSGANVLTFGAGSRLTVL.

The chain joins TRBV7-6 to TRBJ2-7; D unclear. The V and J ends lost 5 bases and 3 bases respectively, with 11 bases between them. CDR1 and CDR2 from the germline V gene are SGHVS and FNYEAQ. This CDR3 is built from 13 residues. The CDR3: CASSPITSYEQYF. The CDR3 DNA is TGTGCCAGCAGCCCAATCACAAGCTACGAGCAGTACTTC.

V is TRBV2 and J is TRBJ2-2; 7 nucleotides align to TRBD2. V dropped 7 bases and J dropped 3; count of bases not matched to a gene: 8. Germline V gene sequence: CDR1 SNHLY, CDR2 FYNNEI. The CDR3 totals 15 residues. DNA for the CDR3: TGTGCCAGCACCATCGGGACTACCCACACCGGGGAGCTGTTTTTT. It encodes CASTIGTTHTGELFF. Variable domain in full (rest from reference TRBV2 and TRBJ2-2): EPEVTQTPSHQVTQMGQEVILRCVPISNHLYFYWYRQILGQKVEFLVSFYNNEISEKSEIFDDQFSVERPDGSNFTLKIRSTKLEDSAMYFCASTIGTTHTGELFFGEGSRLTVL.

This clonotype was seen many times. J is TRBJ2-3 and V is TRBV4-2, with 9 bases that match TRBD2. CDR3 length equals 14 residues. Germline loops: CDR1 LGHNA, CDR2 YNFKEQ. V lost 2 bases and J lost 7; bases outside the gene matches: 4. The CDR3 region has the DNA TGTGCCAGCAGCCAAAGGCTAGCGGGGTATACGCAGTATTTT. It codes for CASSQRLAGYTQYF.

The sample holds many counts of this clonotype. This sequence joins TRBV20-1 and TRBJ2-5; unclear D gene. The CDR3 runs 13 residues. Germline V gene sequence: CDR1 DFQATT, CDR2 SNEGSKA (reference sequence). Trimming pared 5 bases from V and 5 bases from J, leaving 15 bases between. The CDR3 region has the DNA TGCAGTGCTGCCCTAGTGGGGTGGGAGACCCAGTACTTC. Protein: CSAALVGWETQYF.

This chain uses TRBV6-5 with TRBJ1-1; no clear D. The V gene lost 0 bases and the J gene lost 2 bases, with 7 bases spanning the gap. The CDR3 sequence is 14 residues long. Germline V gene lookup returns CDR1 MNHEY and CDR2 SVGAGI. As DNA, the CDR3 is TGTGCCAGCAGTTACTCCGTTCATAACACTGAAGCTTTCTTT. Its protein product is CASSYSVHNTEAFF.